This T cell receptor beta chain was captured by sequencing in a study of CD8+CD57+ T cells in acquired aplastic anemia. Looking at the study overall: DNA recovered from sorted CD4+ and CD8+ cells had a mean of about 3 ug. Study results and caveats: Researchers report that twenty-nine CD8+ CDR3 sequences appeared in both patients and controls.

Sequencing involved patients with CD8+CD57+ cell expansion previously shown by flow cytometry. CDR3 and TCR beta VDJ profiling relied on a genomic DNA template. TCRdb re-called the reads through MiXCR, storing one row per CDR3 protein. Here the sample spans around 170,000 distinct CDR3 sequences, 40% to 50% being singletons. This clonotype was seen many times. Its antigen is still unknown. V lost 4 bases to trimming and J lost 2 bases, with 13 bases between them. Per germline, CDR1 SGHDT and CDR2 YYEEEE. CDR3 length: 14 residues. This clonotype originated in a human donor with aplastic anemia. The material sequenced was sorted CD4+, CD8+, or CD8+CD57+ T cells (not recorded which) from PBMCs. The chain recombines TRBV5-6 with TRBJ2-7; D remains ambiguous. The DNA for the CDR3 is TGTGCCAGCAGCGCCCTCGACGGAACCTACGAGCAGTACTTC. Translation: CASSALDGTYEQYF.